Listed here is a single T cell receptor (beta chain). Its antigen is unknown. This entry is derived from a study of T cell responses to AZD1222 COVID-19 vaccine. Germline V gives CDR1 KGHDR, CDR2 SFDVKD. V lost 5 bases, J lost 5 bases, and 11 bases lay in between. The CDR3 runs 14 residues. Libraries were prepared by immunoSEQ multiplex PCR; TCRdb keeps only in-frame clonotypes and omits some of them. This table holds fewer than 130,000 clones, about 90% found once. Study results and caveats: Increased Spike-specific TCR breadth and depth were observed after two AZD1222 doses.

The sequence came from an adult who received the AZD1222 COVID-19 vaccine. Sample: peripheral blood, taken 28 days after the second AZD1222 dose. The gene calls are TRBV24-1 and TRBJ2-2; possibly TRBD2 for D (6 bases). The CDR3 nucleotides read TGTGCCACCAGTGGGCGGGACTCGACCGGGGAGCTGTTTTTT. Residues: CATSGRDSTGELFF.